This passage covers 31 T cell receptor beta chains from one sample sequenced in a study of blood T cells in healthy people across ages. The authors ran a second PCR of 7 to 11 cycles using a sample-barcoded 5' primer and a J-beta primer mix. One entry per CDR3 protein, called by TCRdb with MiXCR from the 5' RACE reads. The sample carries roughly 930,000 distinct CDR3 sequences, about 48% recorded once. The material sequenced was blood. Receptors were obtained from a man in his thirties or forties in good health.

This clonotype has more than one count but fewer than ten. The chain carries TRBV5-1 and TRBJ2-4, with D possibly TRBD1 on 6 matching bases. CDR1 SGHRS and CDR2 YFSETQ come from the germline V gene. The CDR3 totals 16 residues. The germline V and J ends were trimmed by 4 bases and 1 base, with 15 bases remaining between them. This CDR3 is CASSDYRERAKNIQYF. CDR3 bases: TGCGCCAGCAGCGACTACAGGGAGAGGGCCAAAAACATTCAGTACTTC.

A note on this clonotype: Relative to the germline gene, one junction end is altered; a read error may explain this. This rearrangement joins TRBV20-1 to TRBJ2-1, with 7 bases fitting TRBD2. The CDR3 extends over 12 amino acids. Germline V lookup: CDR1 DFQATT, CDR2 SNEGSKA (reference sequence). CDR3 protein: CSAPRDYIEQFF. CDR3 in DNA: TGCAGTGCTCCCCGGGACTACATTGAGCAGTTCTTC.

The table lists this clonotype with a few counts. The chain is built from TRBV4-1 and TRBJ2-3, with 15 bases matching TRBD2. In germline, CDR1 is MGHRA, CDR2 YSYEKL. The CDR3 is made up of 18 amino acids. With 3 bases clipped from V and 1 base from J, the junction kept 5 bases outside the gene matches. The CDR3 coding sequence is TGCGCCAGCAGCCAGGGGACTAGCGGGGGGCGAGGCACAGATACGCAGTATTTT. It encodes CASSQGTSGGRGTDTQYF.

The chain links TRBV29-1 to TRBJ2-7, with D perhaps assigned TRBD1 or TRBD2 (5 bases each). This CDR3 is 13 amino acids long. Trimming pared 2 bases from V and 6 bases from J, leaving 14 bases between. The V gene's germline CDR1 is SQVTM and CDR2 ANQGSEA. The DNA of the CDR3 is TGCAGCGTTGAACCCTCAGCAGGGAGCGAGCAGTACTTC. It codes for CSVEPSAGSEQYF.

This clonotype has a handful of counts. The chain links TRBV3-1 to TRBJ2-7; possibly TRBD1 or TRBD2 for D (5 bases each). The V end lost 10 bases, the J end lost 2 bases, and 15 bases lay between the germline ends. Germline loops: CDR1 LGHDT, CDR2 YNNKEL (reference sequence). The CDR3 contains 13 residues. In nucleotides, the CDR3 is TGTGCCACCCGGGACCGAATTACCTACGAGCAGTACTTC. This codes for CATRDRITYEQYF.

This clonotype was picked up one time. Germline and junction disagree at one end, which may indicate a read error. V usage is TRBV12-3 or TRBV12-4 and J usage is TRBJ2-3, with D possibly being TRBD2 (6 bases). The CDR3 loop spans 16 amino acids. CDR3 DNA sequence: TGTGTCAGCAGTTTGGTTAGGGCGGGGTGGACAGATACGCAGTATTTT. Amino acids: CVSSLVRAGWTDTQYF.

The chain uses TRBV28 and TRBJ1-2; no clear D gene. The V gene lost 7 bases and the J gene lost 5 bases, with 14 bases spanning the gap. In germline, CDR1 is MDHEN, CDR2 SYDVKM. The CDR3 is 13 residues long. DNA for the CDR3: TGTGCCAGCAACCCGATCGGGCAGTATGGCTACACCTTC. It translates to CASNPIGQYGYTF.

Regarding this clonotype: One junction end does not reproduce the germline sequence, and a read error may be involved. The chain employs TRBV28 and TRBJ2-1; no definite D call. The V gene's germline CDR1 is MDHEN and CDR2 SYDVKM. The length of the CDR3 is 13 residues. The CDR3 protein is CTSSPPGDNEQFF. The CDR3 DNA follows: TGTACCAGCAGTCCCCCCGGCGACAATGAGCAGTTCTTC.

The rearrangement uses TRBV30 and TRBJ2-2, with D possibly TRBD2 on 6 matching bases. This CDR3 is 14 amino acids long. Germline CDR1 GTSNPN, CDR2 SVGIG (reference sequence). Trimming took 4 bases from V and 3 from J, leaving 12 bases between them. CDR3 amino acids: CAWTGWGDTGELFF. CDR3 DNA: TGTGCCTGGACAGGGTGGGGGGACACCGGGGAGCTGTTTTTT.

In its sample, this clonotype was seen a few times. This chain uses TRBV4-2 with TRBJ2-3, with TRBD1 as a possible D gene (6 bases). Trimming cost V 3 bases and J 0 bases, with 7 bases left between them. The CDR3 extends over 14 amino acids. Germline CDR1 LGHNA, CDR2 YNFKEQ. This CDR3 is CASSHDRSTDTQYF. The CDR3 DNA sequence: TGTGCCAGCAGCCACGACAGGAGCACAGATACGCAGTATTTT.

The chain links TRBV10-3 to TRBJ1-6; no clear D. This CDR3 has 14 residues. V lost 7 bases and J lost 7, with 14 bases in between. Germline CDR1 reads ENHRY; CDR2 reads SYGVKD. CDR3 sequence (DNA): TGTGCCATCACCCAGCAAGCCCCAAATTCACCCCTCCACTTT. Its translation is CAITQQAPNSPLHF.

The chain employs TRBV18 and TRBJ2-5; 7 bases agree with TRBD1. The J call is doubtful: the DNA matches TRBJ2-7 better. Per the germline V gene, CDR1 is KGHSH and CDR2 is LQKENI. The CDR3 is made up of 15 amino acids. CDR3 in DNA: TGTGCCAGCTCACCGCCCTTACAGGGGTGGTACGAGCAGTACTTC. It codes for CASSPPLQGWYEQYF.

This rearrangement joins TRBV2 to TRBJ2-2; D unclear. The V and J ends lost 6 bases and 2 bases respectively, with 13 bases between them. CDR1 and CDR2 from the germline V gene are SNHLY and FYNNEI. The CDR3 is 15 amino acids. The CDR3 DNA reads as TGTGCCAGCAGGGCTGCGCAGACCAACACCGGGGAGCTGTTTTTT. Translated: CASRAAQTNTGELFF. The variable domain in full, completed from reference TRBV2 and TRBJ2-2, reads EPEVTQTPSHQVTQMGQEVILRCVPISNHLYFYWYRQILGQKVEFLVSFYNNEISEKSEIFDDQFSVERPDGSNFTLKIRSTKLEDSAMYFCASRAAQTNTGELFFGEGSRLTVL.

A word on this clonotype: The limits of the CDR3 on the DNA are not certain, so only TCRdb's listed CDR3 is given. The V call is TRBV9, the J call TRBJ2-5; no DNA check was done on the table's D call, TRBD2. The CDR3 totals 14 residues, both ends included. Germline-derived CDR1 and CDR2 are SGDLS and YYNGEE. The CDR3 loop reads CASSVAEGTYEEYF.

The CDR3 DNA follows: TGTGCCAGCAGTTACTCTAAGGACTTACGGAGTGAGCAGTACTTC. Residues: CASSYSKDLRSEQYF. The J gene is TRBJ2-5, the V gene TRBV6-5; possible D gene TRBD2, 5 bases. CDR1 is MNHEY and CDR2 is SVGAGI in the germline V gene. The CDR3 consists of 15 residues. Trimming left V 0 bases short and J 11 bases short, with 19 bases between.

This clonotype has more than one count but fewer than ten. V gene TRBV4-1 combines with J gene TRBJ2-7, with 12 bases that match TRBD2. The CDR3 is 16 residues long. CDR1 is MGHRA and CDR2 is YSYEKL in the germline V gene. Trimming removed 1 base from V and 6 bases from J; junction bases left unmatched: 7. CDR3 loop: CASSQATSGGSREQYF. For the CDR3, the DNA is TGCGCCAGCAGCCAAGCGACTAGCGGGGGAAGCCGCGAGCAGTACTTC.

V gene TRBV15 combines with J gene TRBJ2-1; 10 bases map to TRBD2. Germline CDR1 and CDR2: LNHNV and YYDKDF (reference sequence). The CDR3 covers 16 residues. The ends lost 5 bases at V and 1 base at J; junction bases unmatched: 5. The CDR3 here is CATSEVAGGSYNEQFF. CDR3 coding DNA: TGTGCCACCAGCGAAGTAGCGGGGGGTTCCTACAATGAGCAGTTCTTC. Supplemented by reference TRBV15 and TRBJ2-1, the full variable domain reads DAMVIQNPRYQVTQFGKPVTLSCSQTLNHNVMYWYQQKSSQAPKLLFHYYDKDFNNEADTPDNFQSRRPNTSFCFLDIRSPGLGDTAMYLCATSEVAGGSYNEQFFGPGTRLTVL.

The chain links TRBV3-1 to TRBJ2-5, with D perhaps matching TRBD1 (6 bases). The end of the DNA aligns better with TRBJ2-7, so the J call may be wrong. CDR3 length equals 15 residues. The germline gives CDR1 LGHDT, CDR2 YNNKEL (reference sequence). The CDR3 nucleotides are TGTGCCAGCAGCGCCGGACAGCTTTCGCTCCCCGAGCAGTACTTC. Translating gives CASSAGQLSLPEQYF.

The J gene is TRBJ2-6, the V gene TRBV5-1; 7 bases fit TRBD1. The CDR3 consists of 15 residues. V was clipped by 4 bases and J by 4 bases; unmatched bases: 5. CDR1 is SGHRS and CDR2 is YFSETQ in the germline V gene. DNA for the CDR3: TGCGCCAGCAGCGACACAGGGGCGGGGGCCAACGTCCTGACTTTC. It translates to CASSDTGAGANVLTF.

The J gene is TRBJ1-6, the V gene TRBV12-3 or TRBV12-4; 7 bases align to TRBD1. V lost 6 bases, J lost 0 bases, and 5 bases stayed unmatched. The CDR3 spans 16 residues. The CDR3 DNA is TGTGCCAGCAGCCGGGGACAGAGCTCCTATAATTCACCCCTCCACTTT. It translates to CASSRGQSSYNSPLHF.

This clonotype was recorded a few times. The chain recombines TRBV28 with TRBJ2-7, with 9 nucleotides matching TRBD1. The CDR3 is made up of 17 amino acids. V lost 6 bases, J lost 0 bases, and 12 bases stayed unmatched. CDR1 is MDHEN, CDR2 SYDVKM, per germline. The CDR3 loop is CASSSKPRQGGSYEQYF. CDR3 DNA sequence: TGTGCCAGCAGCTCCAAACCAAGACAGGGGGGCTCCTACGAGCAGTACTTC.

This clonotype was observed a single time. This chain joins TRBV27 and TRBJ1-1; D possibly corresponds to TRBD1 (5 bases). V lost 9 bases, J lost 4 bases, and 18 bases lay in between. The CDR3 spans 14 residues. Germline CDR1 and CDR2: MNHEY and SMNVEV (reference sequence). The CDR3 sequence is CASTFGGLGTEAFF. The CDR3 DNA reads as TGTGCCAGTACATTCGGGGGTCTGGGCACTGAAGCTTTCTTT.

The chain combines TRBV6-2 or TRBV6-3 with TRBJ2-1, with TRBD2 identical over 9 bases. Per germline, CDR1 MNHEY and CDR2 SVGEGT. After removal of 6 bases from V and 0 bases from J, the junction contained 6 bases not matched to a gene. This CDR3 comprises 16 residues. CDR3 bases: TGTGCCAGCAGCCGTATAGCGGGGGTCTCCTACAATGAGCAGTTCTTC. Translated, it gives CASSRIAGVSYNEQFF.

V is TRBV20-1 and J is TRBJ1-2; a weak D match, TRBD1 (5 bases). This CDR3 is built from 17 residues. Trimming left V 0 bases short and J 2 bases short, with 19 bases between. Germline V gives CDR1 DFQATT, CDR2 SNEGSKA (reference sequence). CDR3 sequence (DNA): TGCAGTGCTAGAGAGGGAGGTGGGGTTCGGACAAACTATGGCTACACCTTC. Protein: CSAREGGGVRTNYGYTF.

The V gene is TRBV4-1, the J gene TRBJ2-3; D is undetermined. V lost 0 bases and J lost 9, with 10 bases in between. This CDR3 spans 13 amino acids. Per germline, CDR1 MGHRA and CDR2 YSYEKL. The CDR3 DNA sequence: TGCGCCAGCAGCCAAGACGGACCGAGCACGCAGTATTTT. It codes for CASSQDGPSTQYF.

The chain joins TRBV7-2 to TRBJ2-7; 8 nucleotides agree with TRBD1. The CDR3 sequence is 15 residues long. The germline V gene encodes CDR1 SGHTA and CDR2 FQGNSA. V shed 5 bases and J 4 bases; nucleotides not matched to a gene: 10. The CDR3 is CASSTHRTGFYEQYF. The CDR3 coding sequence is TGTGCCAGCAGCACCCATAGGACAGGGTTTTACGAGCAGTACTTC.

The rearrangement uses TRBV6-2 or TRBV6-3 and TRBJ2-7, with a weak D call TRBD2 (6 bases). CDR1 and CDR2 (germline): MNHEY, SVGEGT. V lost 4 bases and J lost 5, with 15 bases in between. This CDR3 is 14 amino acids long. The CDR3 sequence is CASSFGGGVDEQYF. In DNA, the CDR3 is TGTGCCAGCAGTTTTGGAGGCGGGGTGGACGAGCAGTACTTC.

This clonotype was counted between two and nine times. The chain is built from TRBV27 and TRBJ2-3; TRBD2 might be the D (5 bases). Germline CDR1 and CDR2: MNHEY and SMNVEV (reference sequence). Trimming pared 8 bases from V and 4 bases from J, leaving 19 bases between. The CDR3 covers 15 residues. The CDR3 here is CASSPYGLAADTQYF. CDR3 DNA sequence: TGTGCCAGCTCCCCATACGGGCTAGCTGCAGATACGCAGTATTTT.

This chain links TRBV27 with TRBJ2-1; D is undetermined. V lost 5 bases to trimming and J lost 13 bases, with 15 bases between them. This CDR3 region has 12 residues. Germline CDR1 MNHEY, CDR2 SMNVEV (reference sequence). CDR3 amino acids: CASSPTFGRQFF. DNA of the CDR3: TGTGCCAGCAGTCCGACTTTTGGCCGTCAGTTCTTC.

This clonotype came up a few times. The chain carries TRBV5-1 and TRBJ2-1; D not resolved. The CDR3 is 15 residues long. The V and J ends lost 4 bases and 0 bases respectively, with 11 bases between them. The germline CDR1 and CDR2 sequences are SGHRS and YFSETQ. The CDR3 DNA follows: TGCGCCAGCAGCCCCGAAGAAATCTCCTACAATGAGCAGTTCTTC. Translation: CASSPEEISYNEQFF.

The chain combines TRBV7-9 with TRBJ2-7, with D unclear. CDR1 and CDR2 (germline): SEHNR, FQNEAQ (reference sequence). The V gene lost 1 base and the J gene lost 0 bases, with 10 bases spanning the gap. This CDR3 is built from 15 residues. The CDR3 loop reads CASSLGVSFSYEQYF. Here the CDR3 DNA reads TGTGCCAGCAGCTTAGGGGTTTCGTTCTCCTACGAGCAGTACTTC.